This TCR beta chain is drawn from a study of blood T cell repertoires in COVID-19. Sequencing was performed with immunoSEQ multiplex PCR; in TCRdb, only in-frame clones are kept and a portion is missing. The sample has 25,000 to 30,000 clones; 75% to 90% are singletons. This clonotype originated in a man aged 55 to 70 with acute or convalescent COVID-19. Sequenced sample: peripheral blood.

The CDR3 sequence: CASSLWLWANGYTF. The DNA of the CDR3 is TGTGCCAGCAGCTTGTGGTTATGGGCGAATGGCTACACCTTC. The J gene is TRBJ1-2, the V gene TRBV5-6; D is uncertain. The germline V and J ends were trimmed by 1 base and 6 bases, with 13 bases remaining between them. CDR3 length equals 14 residues. The germline gives CDR1 SGHDT, CDR2 YYEEEE. The variable domain in full, with the rest retrieved from reference TRBV5-6 and TRBJ1-2, is DAGVTQSPTHLIKTRGQQVTLRCSPKSGHDTVSWYQQALGQGPQFIFQYYEEEERQRGNFPDRFSGHQFPNYSSELNVNALLLGDSALYLCASSLWLWANGYTFGSGTRLTVV.